The 20 T cell receptor beta chains in this list originate from one sample, sequenced in a study of technical replicates of blood from a handful of donors. Clones were sequenced by immunoSEQ multiplex PCR, and TCRdb holds only the in-frame ones, with some missing. The sample includes about 83,000 clones, approximately 92% of them seen just once. Sequencing was performed on T cells isolated from PBMCs. The receptors derive from a human donor in good health.

The rearrangement joins TRBV15 to TRBJ2-6; tentative D call: TRBD2 (6 bases). The length of the CDR3 is 16 residues. Germline loops: CDR1 LNHNV, CDR2 YYDKDF (reference sequence). The V gene lost 1 base and the J gene lost 1 base, with 8 bases spanning the gap. The CDR3 sequence is CATSRGGGSGANVLTF. The CDR3 coding sequence is TGTGCCACCAGCAGAGGGGGAGGATCTGGGGCCAACGTCCTGACTTTC. Filled out from reference TRBV15 and TRBJ2-6, the complete variable domain reads DAMVIQNPRYQVTQFGKPVTLSCSQTLNHNVMYWYQQKSSQAPKLLFHYYDKDFNNEADTPDNFQSRRPNTSFCFLDIRSPGLGDTAMYLCATSRGGGSGANVLTFGAGSRLTVL.

The chain couples TRBV19 to TRBJ2-5, with 12 bases that match TRBD2. The J call is in doubt because the DNA end fits TRBJ2-7 better. Looked up from germline, CDR1 is LNHDA and CDR2 is SQIVND (reference sequence). The CDR3 length is 16 residues. The CDR3 DNA reads TGTGCCAGTAGTATAGAAGGACTAGCGGGGCCCTACGAGCAGTACTTC. It codes for CASSIEGLAGPYEQYF.

The chain carries TRBV7-9 and TRBJ1-2, with D perhaps matching TRBD1 (6 bases). Germline V CDR1 and CDR2: SEHNR, FQNEAQ (reference sequence). The V gene lost 5 bases and the J gene lost 3 bases, with 10 bases spanning the gap. This CDR3 comprises 13 residues. CDR3 region: CASSPQGDYGYTF. For the CDR3, the DNA is TGTGCCAGCAGCCCACAGGGTGACTATGGCTACACCTTC.

This rearrangement joins TRBV6-1 to TRBJ1-1; a possible D gene is TRBD1 (5 bases). This CDR3 region has 14 residues. V lost 8 bases, J lost 1 base, and 14 bases lay in between. Germline CDR1 MNHNS, CDR2 SASEGT. The CDR3 DNA is TGTGCCAGCGGGGGGGAACAGAGGAACACTGAAGCTTTCTTT. Translating gives CASGGEQRNTEAFF.

The chain recombines TRBV7-9 with TRBJ1-1; D gene ambiguous. This CDR3 comprises 12 residues. Germline lookup yields CDR1 SEHNR and CDR2 FQNEAQ (reference sequence). V shed 1 base and J shed 10 bases, with 10 bases lying between them. CDR3 protein: CASSLGRATAFF. CDR3 bases: TGTGCCAGCAGCTTAGGGAGGGCGACAGCTTTCTTT.

The V gene is TRBV27, the J gene TRBJ2-1; weak D call: TRBD1 (5 bases). CDR1 is MNHEY, CDR2 SMNVEV, per germline (reference sequence). The ends were cut back, 5 bases at V and 5 bases at J, with 22 bases in the middle. The CDR3 is 17 residues long. The CDR3 loop reads CASSLHRPGFRDNEQFF. The CDR3 DNA sequence: TGTGCCAGCAGTCTCCACCGGCCAGGGTTTAGGGACAATGAGCAGTTCTTC.

The rearrangement uses TRBV7-9 and TRBJ1-4, with no clear D. The germline CDR1 and CDR2 sequences are SEHNR and FQNEAQ (reference sequence). The V gene lost 0 bases and the J gene lost 4 bases, with 6 bases spanning the gap. The CDR3 spans 14 residues. The CDR3 DNA reads TGTGCCAGCAGCTTAGCGCGAAATAATGAAAAACTGTTTTTT. As protein: CASSLARNNEKLFF.

The chain employs TRBV28 and TRBJ2-1; D is unresolved. Germline CDR1 is MDHEN and CDR2 is SYDVKM. Trimming removed 1 base from V and 5 bases from J, with 3 bases in between. This CDR3 region has 12 residues. CDR3 nucleotide sequence: TGTGCCAGCAGTTTATTAAACAATGAGCAGTTCTTC. This encodes CASSLLNNEQFF.

The chain carries TRBV5-1 and TRBJ2-3; 14 bases line up with TRBD2. After removal of 4 bases from V and 4 bases from J, the junction contained 8 bases not matched to a gene. Germline values: CDR1 SGHRS, CDR2 YFSETQ. The CDR3 contains 17 residues. CDR3 in DNA: TGCGCCAGCAGCCTTGGGACTAGCGGGGGTTGGGCAGATACGCAGTATTTT. The encoded protein is CASSLGTSGGWADTQYF.

The chain is built from TRBV5-4 and TRBJ1-3; D may be TRBD1 (6 bases). Germline V gene data show CDR1 as SGHNT and CDR2 as YYREEE (reference sequence). V shed 0 bases and J shed 4 bases, with 14 bases lying between them. This CDR3 is 16 amino acids long. The CDR3 region has the DNA TGTGCCAGCAGCTTGGCTGGGGGGGCGTCCGGAAACACCATATATTTT. This sequence encodes CASSLAGGASGNTIYF.

This clone has only one observation. The chain employs TRBV7-2 and TRBJ2-1, with 8 bases matching TRBD1. After removal of 5 bases from V and 1 base from J, the junction contained 1 base not matched to a gene. Germline V gives CDR1 SGHTA, CDR2 FQGNSA. This CDR3 is 14 amino acids long. CDR3 region: CASSRTGSYNEQFF. The CDR3 nucleotides are TGTGCCAGCAGCCGGACAGGGTCCTACAATGAGCAGTTCTTC.

This chain links TRBV11-1 with TRBJ2-7; 11 positions match TRBD1. Germline-derived CDR1 and CDR2 are SGHAT and FQDESV (reference sequence). There are 14 residues in the CDR3. The junction had 2 bases not matched to a gene; V was cut back by 4 bases and J by 3 bases. CDR3 sequence: CASSWGQGDYEQYF. The CDR3 nucleotides are TGTGCCAGCAGCTGGGGACAGGGGGACTACGAGCAGTACTTC.

The V gene is TRBV7-9, the J gene TRBJ1-2; 8 positions match TRBD1. This CDR3 comprises 13 residues. Germline values: CDR1 SEHNR, CDR2 FQNEAQ (reference sequence). J was trimmed by 8 bases and V by 5 bases; bases with no gene match: 7. CDR3 loop: CASSLTGEGGYTF. The DNA of the CDR3 is TGTGCCAGCAGCCTGACAGGGGAAGGGGGCTACACCTTC.

The V call is TRBV29-1, the J call TRBJ2-1, with 9 bases matching TRBD2. V shed 7 bases and J 3 bases; nucleotides not matched to a gene: 7. Germline CDR1 SQVTM, CDR2 ANQGSEA. This CDR3 contains 14 residues. In DNA form, the CDR3 reads TGCAGCGCAGCTAGCGGGATCCACTACAATGAGCAGTTCTTC. It is translated as CSAASGIHYNEQFF.

The CDR3 sequence is CASSLPGLVTGELFF. Written as DNA, the CDR3 is TGTGCCAGCAGCCTCCCGGGACTAGTTACCGGGGAGCTGTTTTTT. The chain carries TRBV7-8 and TRBJ2-2, with 8 bases lining up with TRBD2. CDR1 is SGHVS, CDR2 FQNEAQ, per germline. The CDR3 loop spans 15 amino acids. The V segment lost 5 bases and the J segment 5 bases; nucleotides outside the gene matches: 7.

This chain joins TRBV7-8 and TRBJ1-5; 9 bases fit TRBD1. Germline values: CDR1 SGHVS, CDR2 FQNEAQ. This CDR3 is 16 amino acids long. The V gene end was trimmed by 3 bases and the J gene end by 4 bases; junction bases not matched to a gene: 7. The CDR3 loop reads CASSFGDRAGNQPQHF. The CDR3 nucleotides read TGTGCCAGCAGCTTTGGGGACAGGGCGGGTAATCAGCCCCAGCATTTT.

This chain links TRBV27 with TRBJ2-7; the match to TRBD2 covers 10 bases. The V gene's germline CDR1 is MNHEY and CDR2 SMNVEV (reference sequence). After removal of 0 bases from V and 4 bases from J, the junction contained 6 bases not matched to a gene. The CDR3 is 16 residues long. This CDR3 reads CASSLSSLAGEYEQYF. The CDR3 DNA sequence: TGTGCCAGCAGTTTATCGTCTCTAGCGGGAGAGTACGAGCAGTACTTC.

The chain's CDR3 is CASSPSQTGELFF. The CDR3 region has the DNA TGTGCCAGCTCACCATCACAGACCGGGGAGCTGTTTTTT. V gene TRBV18 combines with J gene TRBJ2-2; D ambiguous. The germline CDR1 and CDR2 sequences are KGHSH and LQKENI. The length of the CDR3 is 13 residues. V shed 2 bases and J shed 5 bases, with 6 bases lying between them.

The chain employs TRBV7-2 and TRBJ2-7, with 8 positions matching TRBD2. CDR1 and CDR2 (germline): SGHTA, FQGNSA. CDR3 length equals 16 residues. Losses at the gene ends were 1 base for V and 3 bases for J; bases not matched to a gene: 8. The CDR3 reads CASSLGVGLAYYEQYF. CDR3 DNA: TGTGCCAGCAGCTTAGGGGTCGGACTAGCTTACTACGAGCAGTACTTC.

On this clone itself: Different DNA sequences within this sample yield the same CDR3. The chain employs TRBV6-1 and TRBJ1-5, with TRBD1 identical over 7 bases. Per germline, CDR1 MNHNS and CDR2 SASEGT. With V trimmed by 5 bases and J by 6 bases, 10 bases remained unmatched. CDR3 length: 15 residues. The CDR3 region is CASSPPTGWLQPQHF. The CDR3 DNA reads TGTGCCAGCAGTCCACCGACAGGGTGGCTTCAGCCCCAGCATTTT.